The 3 T cell receptor beta chains reported below all come from one sample, sequenced in a study of T-cell memory formation after mild COVID-19. TCRdb passed the 5' RACE reads through MiXCR, listing each CDR3 protein once. The sample has under 200,000 distinct CDR3 sequences, 31% seen once. Sequences were obtained from PBMCs or a T cell subset sorted from them (not recorded which). Receptors were obtained from an adult woman who had mild COVID-19 (a few samples of this study predate the infection). Cell type and time point are not known.

The CDR3 bases are TGTGCCAGCAGTCCCGACAGGGGGCCGAGGTATGGCTACACCTTC. As protein: CASSPDRGPRYGYTF. The chain has TRBV27 and TRBJ1-2, with 10 bases fitting TRBD1. CDR3 length: 15 residues. The ends lost 5 bases at V and 5 bases at J; junction bases unmatched: 8. Germline CDR1 MNHEY, CDR2 SMNVEV (reference sequence).

This clonotype occurred once. The chain couples TRBV29-1 to TRBJ2-7; possible D gene TRBD2, 6 bases. From germline, CDR1 is SQVTM and CDR2 ANQGSEA. The CDR3 extends over 14 amino acids. V shed 5 bases and J shed 5 bases, with 19 bases lying between them. The CDR3 nucleotides are TGCAGCGTTCGCTCCGGGATTCCGGGGGACGAGCAGTACTTC. Its translation: CSVRSGIPGDEQYF.

This chain links TRBV7-3 with TRBJ2-1; 9 bases align to TRBD2. Germline values: CDR1 SGHTA, CDR2 FQGTGA. The ends lost 5 bases at V and 14 bases at J; junction bases unmatched: 7. There are 12 residues in the CDR3. Written as DNA, the CDR3 is TGTGCCAGCAGCACCCAGCGGGGGGTGAAGTTCTTC. Translation: CASSTQRGVKFF.